The 9 T cell receptor beta chains below were found in one sample sequenced in a study of beta chain features in type 1 diabetes. Expressed TCRB transcripts were sequenced because the entire RNA isolate underwent reverse transcription. Data came from immunoSEQ multiplex PCR; TCRdb stores just in-frame clones and leaves some out. The table includes a few hundred thousand clones, around 10% detected once. Study-level findings and limits: Type 1 diabetes patients had moderately but significantly shorter TCRB CDR3s in all four CD4+ subsets.

The antigens of these receptors remain unknown. The sample comprised central memory CD4+ T cells from blood. These receptors originate from a man aged 25-45 years with type 1 diabetes.

This chain uses TRBV29-1 with TRBJ2-7; either TRBD1 or TRBD2 may fit D (5 bases each). This CDR3 is built from 13 residues. The germline V gene encodes CDR1 SQVTM and CDR2 ANQGSEA. V lost 3 bases, J lost 2 bases, and 11 bases lay in between. The CDR3 spells CSVEGVQTYEQYF. The CDR3 nucleotides read TGCAGCGTTGAGGGGGTCCAAACCTACGAGCAGTACTTC.

This rearrangement joins TRBV12-5 to TRBJ2-3; D gene unclear. This CDR3 has 16 residues. Germline values: CDR1 LGHNT, CDR2 FRNRAP. Between the trimmed V and J ends, which lost 3 bases and 3 bases, there was a span of 16 bases. The CDR3 DNA sequence: TGTGCTAGTGGTTTCTCGCTCAGCCGAGAAACAGATACGCAGTATTTT. This encodes CASGFSLSRETDTQYF.

The V and J genes are TRBV4-1 and TRBJ1-2; tentative D call: TRBD1 (6 bases). The ends were cut back, 2 bases at V and 8 bases at J, with 12 bases in the middle. Germline CDR1 MGHRA, CDR2 YSYEKL. The CDR3 contains 13 residues. The CDR3 DNA reads as TGCGCCAGCAGCCAAACCTCAGGGGTGGGCTACACCTTC. The encoded protein is CASSQTSGVGYTF.

This clone has more than one count but fewer than ten. The chain carries TRBV4-2 and TRBJ2-7, with D possibly TRBD2 on 6 matching bases. Trimming stripped 1 base from V and 9 bases from J, with 16 bases between. Germline V gene sequence: CDR1 LGHNA, CDR2 YNFKEQ. This CDR3 has 14 residues. CDR3 amino acids: CASSQVPDSGRQYF. CDR3 coding DNA: TGTGCCAGCAGCCAAGTCCCCGACAGCGGGCGGCAGTACTTC.

This chain uses TRBV9 with TRBJ1-5; D remains ambiguous. The CDR3 runs 13 residues. Germline V gives CDR1 SGDLS, CDR2 YYNGEE. V lost 5 bases, J lost 5 bases, and 11 bases lay in between. In nucleotides, the CDR3 is TGTGCCAGCAGTCAACACCCCGATCAGCCCCAGCATTTT. Its protein is CASSQHPDQPQHF.

This chain uses TRBV19 with TRBJ2-7; 7 bases match TRBD2. The CDR3 spans 16 residues. After removal of 5 bases from V and 0 bases from J, the junction contained 10 bases not matched to a gene. Germline CDR1 reads LNHDA; CDR2 reads SQIVND (reference sequence). In DNA form, the CDR3 reads TGTGCCAGTAGTCCGTTGACTAGCACGAGCTCCTACGAGCAGTACTTC. It encodes CASSPLTSTSSYEQYF. The full variable domain, its missing parts supplied by reference TRBV19 and TRBJ2-7, is DGGITQSPKYLFRKEGQNVTLSCEQNLNHDAMYWYRQDPGQGLRLIYYSQIVNDFQKGDIAEGYSVSREKKESFPLTVTSAQKNPTAFYLCASSPLTSTSSYEQYFGPGTRLTVT.

This clone was counted between two and nine times. J is TRBJ2-3 and V is TRBV13; 15 bases map to TRBD2. The junction had 10 bases not matched to a gene; V was cut back by 4 bases and J by 5 bases. The CDR3 covers 18 residues. CDR1 PRHDT and CDR2 FYEKMQ come from the germline V gene (reference sequence). DNA for the CDR3: TGTGCCAGCAGCTCACCCGGACTAGCGGGGGGGAGAGGAGATACGCAGTATTTT. This codes for CASSSPGLAGGRGDTQYF.

The chain couples TRBV9 to TRBJ2-7; 8 bases line up with TRBD1. The junction had 12 bases not matched to a gene; V was cut back by 4 bases and J by 6 bases. This CDR3 spans 15 amino acids. Germline V gene sequence: CDR1 SGDLS, CDR2 YYNGEE. The CDR3 coding sequence is TGTGCCAGCAGCAGTTCCGGACAGGGTTTTTCCGAGCAGTACTTC. Translation gives CASSSSGQGFSEQYF.

This clone occurred a few times. The chain has TRBV14 and TRBJ1-5, with D hard to call. The germline V gene encodes CDR1 SGHDN and CDR2 FVKESK. The CDR3 length is 14 residues. Trimming took 4 bases from V and 4 from J, leaving 11 bases between them. The CDR3 bases are TGTGCCAGCAGCCGGGAGGGATATAATCAGCCCCAGCATTTT. This encodes CASSREGYNQPQHF.